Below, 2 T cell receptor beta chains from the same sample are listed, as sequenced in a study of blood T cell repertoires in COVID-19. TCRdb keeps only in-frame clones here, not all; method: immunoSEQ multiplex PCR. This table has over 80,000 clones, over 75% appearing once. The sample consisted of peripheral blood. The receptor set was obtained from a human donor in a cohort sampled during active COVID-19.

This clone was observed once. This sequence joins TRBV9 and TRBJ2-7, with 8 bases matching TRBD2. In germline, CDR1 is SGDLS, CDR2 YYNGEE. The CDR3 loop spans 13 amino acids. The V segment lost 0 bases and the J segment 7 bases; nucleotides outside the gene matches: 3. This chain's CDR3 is CASSVAGGLEQYF. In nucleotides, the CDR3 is TGTGCCAGCAGCGTAGCGGGGGGGTTGGAGCAGTACTTC.

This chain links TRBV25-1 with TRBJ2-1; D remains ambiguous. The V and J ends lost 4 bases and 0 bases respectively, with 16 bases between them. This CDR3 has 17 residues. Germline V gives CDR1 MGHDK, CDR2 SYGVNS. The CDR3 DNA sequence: TGTGCCAGCAGTGGATTCGACACGTTCCGCTCCTACAATGAGCAGTTCTTC. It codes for CASSGFDTFRSYNEQFF.